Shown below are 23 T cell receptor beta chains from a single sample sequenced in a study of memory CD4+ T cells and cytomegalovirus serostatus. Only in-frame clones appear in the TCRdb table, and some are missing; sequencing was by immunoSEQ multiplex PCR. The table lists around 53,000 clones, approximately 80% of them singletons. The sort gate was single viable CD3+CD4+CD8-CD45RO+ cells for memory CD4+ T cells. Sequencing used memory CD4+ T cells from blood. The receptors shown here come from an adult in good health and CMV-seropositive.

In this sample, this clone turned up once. The CDR3 sequence: CASSQQPNEKLFF. The CDR3, as DNA: TGTGCCAGCAGCCAGCAGCCTAATGAAAAACTGTTTTTT. The chain combines TRBV14 with TRBJ1-4, with D unresolved. CDR3 size: 13 residues. Deletions cut 3 bases from V and 3 bases from J, with 5 bases between. CDR1 is SGHDN, CDR2 FVKESK, per germline.

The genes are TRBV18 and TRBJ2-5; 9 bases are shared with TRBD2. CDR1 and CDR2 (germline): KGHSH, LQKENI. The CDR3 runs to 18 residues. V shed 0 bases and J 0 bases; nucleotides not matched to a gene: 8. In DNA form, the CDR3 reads TGTGCCAGCTCACCACCGAGCGGGAGGATGGGAAACCAAGAGACCCAGTACTTC. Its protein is CASSPPSGRMGNQETQYF.

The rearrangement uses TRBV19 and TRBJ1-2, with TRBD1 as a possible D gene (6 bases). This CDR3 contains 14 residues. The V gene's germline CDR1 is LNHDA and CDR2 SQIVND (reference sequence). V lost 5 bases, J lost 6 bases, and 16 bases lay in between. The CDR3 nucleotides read TGTGCCAGTAGTCCAACCCGCGGGACAAATGGCTACACCTTC. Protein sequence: CASSPTRGTNGYTF.

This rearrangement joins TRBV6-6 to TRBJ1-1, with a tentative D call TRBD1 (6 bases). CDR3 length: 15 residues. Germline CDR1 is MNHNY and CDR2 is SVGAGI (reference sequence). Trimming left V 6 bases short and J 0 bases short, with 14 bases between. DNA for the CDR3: TGTGCCAGCAGCCCTACTGACAGGTTGAACACTGAAGCTTTCTTT. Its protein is CASSPTDRLNTEAFF.

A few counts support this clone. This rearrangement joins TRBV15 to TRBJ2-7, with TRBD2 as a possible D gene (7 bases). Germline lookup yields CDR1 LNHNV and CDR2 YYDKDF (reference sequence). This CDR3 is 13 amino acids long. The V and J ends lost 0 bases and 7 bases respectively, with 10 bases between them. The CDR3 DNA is TGTGCCACCAGCAGAGATAGGGGGGGGGAGCAGTACTTC. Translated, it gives CATSRDRGGEQYF. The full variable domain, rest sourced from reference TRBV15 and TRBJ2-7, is DAMVIQNPRYQVTQFGKPVTLSCSQTLNHNVMYWYQQKSSQAPKLLFHYYDKDFNNEADTPDNFQSRRPNTSFCFLDIRSPGLGDTAMYLCATSRDRGGEQYFGPGTRLTVT.

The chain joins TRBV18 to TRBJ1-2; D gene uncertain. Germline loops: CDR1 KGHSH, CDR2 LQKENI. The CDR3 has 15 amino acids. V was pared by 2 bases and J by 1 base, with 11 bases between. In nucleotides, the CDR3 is TGTGCCAGCTCACCATCGAGTGGAATTAACTATGGCTACACCTTC. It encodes CASSPSSGINYGYTF.

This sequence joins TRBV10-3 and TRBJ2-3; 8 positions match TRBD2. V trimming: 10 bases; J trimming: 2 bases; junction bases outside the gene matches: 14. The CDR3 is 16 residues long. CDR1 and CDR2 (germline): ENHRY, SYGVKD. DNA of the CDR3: TGTGCCAACTTAAACGGTGCGACTAGCGCCACAGATACGCAGTATTTT. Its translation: CANLNGATSATDTQYF.

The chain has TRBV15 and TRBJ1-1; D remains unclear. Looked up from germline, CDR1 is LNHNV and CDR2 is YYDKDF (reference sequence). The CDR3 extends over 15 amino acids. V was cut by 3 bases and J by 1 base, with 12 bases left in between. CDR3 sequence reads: CATSSRVTENTEAFF. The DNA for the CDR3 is TGTGCCACCAGCAGTCGGGTGACGGAGAACACTGAAGCTTTCTTT.

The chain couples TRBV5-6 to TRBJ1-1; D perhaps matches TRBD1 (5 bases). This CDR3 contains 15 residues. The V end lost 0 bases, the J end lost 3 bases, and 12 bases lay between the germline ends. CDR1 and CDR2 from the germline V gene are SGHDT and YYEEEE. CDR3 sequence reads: CASSLEGLGDTEAFF. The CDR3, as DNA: TGTGCCAGCAGCTTGGAAGGGTTGGGGGACACTGAAGCTTTCTTT.

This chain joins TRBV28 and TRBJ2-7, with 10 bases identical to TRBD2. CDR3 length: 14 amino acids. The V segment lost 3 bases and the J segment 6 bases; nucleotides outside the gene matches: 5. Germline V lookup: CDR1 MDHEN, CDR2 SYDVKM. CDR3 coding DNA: TGTGCCAGCAGTTTCCCTAGCGGGAGCAGCGAGCAGTACTTC. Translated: CASSFPSGSSEQYF.

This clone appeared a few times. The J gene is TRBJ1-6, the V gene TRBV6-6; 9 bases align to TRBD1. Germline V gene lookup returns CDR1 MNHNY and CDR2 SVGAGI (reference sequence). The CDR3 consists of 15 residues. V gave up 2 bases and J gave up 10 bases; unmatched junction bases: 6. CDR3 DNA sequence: TGTGCCAGCAGTTACGGGGGGACAGGGATATCACCCCTCCACTTT. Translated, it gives CASSYGGTGISPLHF.

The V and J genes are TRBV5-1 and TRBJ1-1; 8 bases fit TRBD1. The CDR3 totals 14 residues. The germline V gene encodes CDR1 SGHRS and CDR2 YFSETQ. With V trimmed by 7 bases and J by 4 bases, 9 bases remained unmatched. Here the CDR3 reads CASLQGVGSTEAFF. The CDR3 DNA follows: TGCGCCAGCTTACAGGGGGTTGGGAGCACTGAAGCTTTCTTT.

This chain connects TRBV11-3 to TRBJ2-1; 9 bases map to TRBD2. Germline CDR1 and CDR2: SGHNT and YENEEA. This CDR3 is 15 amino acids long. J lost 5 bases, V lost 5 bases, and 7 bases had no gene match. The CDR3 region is CASSRSGRSDNEQFF. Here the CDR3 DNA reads TGTGCCAGCAGCCGAAGCGGGAGGAGCGACAATGAGCAGTTCTTC.

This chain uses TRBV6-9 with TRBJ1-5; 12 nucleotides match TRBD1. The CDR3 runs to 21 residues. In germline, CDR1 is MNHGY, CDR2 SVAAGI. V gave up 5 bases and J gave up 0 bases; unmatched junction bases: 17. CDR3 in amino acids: CASSAWDRGPRSLFSNQPQHF. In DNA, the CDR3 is TGTGCCAGCAGTGCCTGGGACAGGGGGCCCCGAAGCCTCTTTAGCAATCAGCCCCAGCATTTT.

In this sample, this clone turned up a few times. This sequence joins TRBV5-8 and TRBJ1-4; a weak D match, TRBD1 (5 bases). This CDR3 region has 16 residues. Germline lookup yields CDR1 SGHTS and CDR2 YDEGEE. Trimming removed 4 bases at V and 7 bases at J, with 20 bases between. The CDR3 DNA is TGTGCCAGCAGCCTGGGGACCGCACCCTCGGGTGAAAAACTGTTTTTT. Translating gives CASSLGTAPSGEKLFF.

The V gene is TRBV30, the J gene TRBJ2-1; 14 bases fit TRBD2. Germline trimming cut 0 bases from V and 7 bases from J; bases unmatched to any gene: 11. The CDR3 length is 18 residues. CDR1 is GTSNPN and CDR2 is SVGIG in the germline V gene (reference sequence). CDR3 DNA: TGTGCCTGGAGTGTAGTCAGGTTGACTAGCGGGAGGGGAAATGAGCAGTTCTTC. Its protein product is CAWSVVRLTSGRGNEQFF.

In nucleotides, the CDR3 is TGTGCCAGCTCACCCGACGGACGGGAGACCCAGTACTTC. Translated: CASSPDGRETQYF. V gene TRBV18 combines with J gene TRBJ2-5, with no clear D. Trimming took 3 bases from V and 5 from J, leaving 10 bases between them. The CDR3 has 13 amino acids. Looked up from germline, CDR1 is KGHSH and CDR2 is LQKENI. Together with reference TRBV18 and TRBJ2-5, the CDR3 gives the full variable domain: NAGVMQNPRHLVRRRGQEARLRCSPMKGHSHVYWYRQLPEEGLKFMVYLQKENIIDESGMPKERFSAEFPKEGPSILRIQQVVRGDSAAYFCASSPDGRETQYFGPGTRLLVL.

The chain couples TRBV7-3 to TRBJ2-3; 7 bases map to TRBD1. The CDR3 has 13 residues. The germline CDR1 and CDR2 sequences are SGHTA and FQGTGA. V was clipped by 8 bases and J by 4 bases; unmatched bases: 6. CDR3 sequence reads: CASGLGGSDTQYF. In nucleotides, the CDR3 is TGTGCCAGCGGATTAGGGGGCTCAGATACGCAGTATTTT.

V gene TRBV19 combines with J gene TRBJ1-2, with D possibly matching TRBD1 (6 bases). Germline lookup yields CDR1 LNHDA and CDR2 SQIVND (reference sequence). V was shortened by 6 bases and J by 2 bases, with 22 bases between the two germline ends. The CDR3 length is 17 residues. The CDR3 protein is CASSETPRQVGNYGYTF. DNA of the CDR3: TGTGCCAGTAGCGAAACGCCCCGACAGGTTGGAAACTATGGCTACACCTTC.

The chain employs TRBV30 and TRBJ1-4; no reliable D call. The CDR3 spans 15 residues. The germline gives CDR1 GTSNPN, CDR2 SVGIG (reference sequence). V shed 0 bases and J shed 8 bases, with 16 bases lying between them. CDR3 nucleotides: TGTGCCTGGAGTGTACCCACCCCCTTCGGGGAAAAACTGTTTTTT. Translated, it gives CAWSVPTPFGEKLFF.

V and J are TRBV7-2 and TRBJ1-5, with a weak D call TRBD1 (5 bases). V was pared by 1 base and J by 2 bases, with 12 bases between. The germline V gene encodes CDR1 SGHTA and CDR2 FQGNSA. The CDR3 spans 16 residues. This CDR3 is CASSLGPSRGNQPQHF. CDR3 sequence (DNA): TGTGCCAGCAGCTTAGGACCCAGCAGGGGCAATCAGCCCCAGCATTTT.

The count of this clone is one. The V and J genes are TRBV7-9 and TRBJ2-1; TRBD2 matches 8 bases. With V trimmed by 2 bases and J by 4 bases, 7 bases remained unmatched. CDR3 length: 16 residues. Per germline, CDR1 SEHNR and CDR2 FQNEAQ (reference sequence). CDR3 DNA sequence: TGTGCCAGCAGCTTACGACTTGCGGGAGGTTACAATGAGCAGTTCTTC. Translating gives CASSLRLAGGYNEQFF.

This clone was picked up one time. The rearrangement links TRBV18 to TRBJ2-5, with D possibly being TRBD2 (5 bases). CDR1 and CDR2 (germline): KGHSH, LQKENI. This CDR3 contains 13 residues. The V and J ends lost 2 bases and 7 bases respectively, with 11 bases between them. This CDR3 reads CASSPDYPGTQYF. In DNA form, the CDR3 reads TGTGCCAGCTCACCAGACTATCCGGGGACCCAGTACTTC.